This T cell receptor (beta chain) was recovered during a study of blood T cells in healthy people across ages (dated by TCRdb to the mid-2010s). For the wider study: In model experiments, template switching captured about one uniquely barcoded TCR beta cDNA molecule for every two T cells. The study measured age-related changes in TCR beta repertoire diversity using deep sequencing normalized with unique cDNA molecular identifiers. Four age groups were formed from the donors: young (average around 15 years), middle-aged (around 37), aged (roughly 56) and long-lived (around 82). To avoid experimental bias, donors of different ages were randomly spread across the sequencing lanes. Two additional independent replicas of 1 million unique cDNA reads from the same blood draw were analyzed for two donors (one aged 18 to 30 and one aged 80 or older). Results the study describes overall, beyond this receptor: The long-lived group showed more naive CD4+ T cells, fewer expanded clones and increased TCR diversity than the aged group, suggesting age selection. The percentage of naive T cells measured by flow cytometry correlated strongly with observed TCR beta diversity. The CMV infection status of donors was not known, potentially confounding age-related changes in expanded clonotypes. Estimates of total diversity based on one million sequenced T cells were regarded as lower bounds and as underestimates. Because profiling used bulk unsorted PBMCs, naive and antigen-experienced compartments could not be compared conclusively. Observed TCR beta diversity per million T cells fell roughly linearly with age, and a significant reduction was already apparent by age approximately 41.

Library preparation used 5' RACE. The instrument was an Illumina HiSeq 2500. A second roughly 6 to 12 cycle PCR used a sample-barcoded 5' primer and a J-beta primer mix. A unique molecular identifier was introduced onto each TCR beta cDNA molecule by a template-switch 5' adaptor carrying 12 random nucleotides. Each sample yielded at least 3 million CDR3-containing paired-end reads. First-strand cDNA synthesis was performed from all RNA using the Mint cDNA synthesis kit, with priming by a TRBC-specific oligonucleotide. Following uracil-DNA glycosylase treatment, all cDNA underwent a first 18-cycle PCR with the universal primers M1SS and BC2_uni_R. The authors processed their data as follows. For normalization, 1 million high-quality reads were randomly selected from each sample, with every read carrying a distinct molecular identifier. Instead of being binned into consensus sequences, reads that shared molecular identifiers were thrown out. MiTCR, run with a Q25 quality threshold and the strictest error-elimination algorithm, handled CDR3 identification, clonotype clustering and error correction. A nonparametric unseen species model with Euler transformation was used to estimate a lower bound on total TCR beta diversity. TCRdb redid the processing of the public reads, applying fastp at Q25 and MiXCR, and retained in-frame beta chains. Every distinct CDR3 protein forms one entry, paired with its most common genes and DNA. TCRdb, not the authors, supplied the V and J calls. The sample table contains approximately 600,000 distinct CDR3 sequences; only one count was recorded for 58% of them. Approximately 40% of the sample is held by the ten biggest clonotypes.

The approximately 39 donors, aged about 6 to 95 years, were systemically healthy Caucasian individuals from Russia. Each donor gave 8 to 10 milliliters of peripheral blood, collected into EDTA-treated Vacutainer tubes. Ficoll-Paque density-gradient centrifugation was used to isolate PBMCs, with at least 7 million per sample. Trizol reagent was used to extract total RNA from the PBMCs, yielding at least 5.5 micrograms per sample. The percentages of naive CD45RAhigh/CD27high T cells were determined by flow cytometry on a PBMC aliquot from every donor. This clonotype was seen a handful of times. Its antigen is still unknown. No per-base quality is available; no much larger clone lies one base away. Trimming costs V 4 bases and J 2 bases, and their ends lie 13 bases apart. CDR3 length: 15 amino acids, cysteine to phenylalanine. The entry retains the CDR3 DNA only, 45 bases that are in frame from base 1. Via the germline V gene, CDR1 is SGHTA and CDR2 FQGNSA.

The chain joins TRBV7-2 to TRBJ2-3; TRBD1 is a possible D gene, resting on 5 matching bases. Source material: blood. This receptor was obtained from a man aged 55 to 69 in good health. The CDR3 here reads CASSSMATVTDTQYF. DNA sequence: TGTGCCAGCAGCTCCATGGCGACAGTCACAGATACGCAGTATTTT.